Below are 28 T cell receptor beta chains sequenced from a single sample in a study of cytomegalovirus exposure and HLA in healthy donors. The PCR was carried out with 60 Vbeta primers and 13 Jbeta primers. The table came from immunoSEQ multiplex PCR; TCRdb's copy has only in-frame clones and leaves some out. This table has more than 100,000 clones, around 83% appearing once. Input material: PBMCs. The receptors stem from a woman in her forties or fifties in good health and CMV-seropositive.

This clone was seen more than once but under ten times. This rearrangement joins TRBV28 to TRBJ2-4, with 10 bases aligning to TRBD2. After removal of 5 bases from V and 8 bases from J, the junction contained 12 bases not matched to a gene. CDR1 and CDR2 from the germline V gene are MDHEN and SYDVKM. The CDR3 length is 16 residues. CDR3 sequence reads: CASSLPIAGGGDIQYF. Written as DNA, the CDR3 is TGTGCCAGCAGTCTCCCGATAGCGGGAGGTGGAGACATTCAGTACTTC. Drawing the rest from reference TRBV28 and TRBJ2-4, the complete variable domain is DVKVTQSSRYLVKRTGEKVFLECVQDMDHENMFWYRQDPGLGLRLIYFSYDVKMKEKGDIPEGYSVSREKKERFSLILESASTNQTSMYLCASSLPIAGGGDIQYFGAGTRLSVL.

This clone was recorded once. Sequence at one end of the junction differs from germline and may be a read error. CDR3 loop: CASTTSGTNSGANGLTF. CDR3 sequence (DNA): TGTGCCAGCACGACTTCCGGGACAAACTCTGGGGCCAACGGCCTGACTTTC. V and J are TRBV2 and TRBJ2-6; D possibly corresponds to TRBD1 (6 bases). CDR1 SNHLY and CDR2 FYNNEI come from the germline V gene. The length of the CDR3 is 17 residues.

The CDR3 sequence is CASRDGGRFNEQFF. CDR3 bases: TGTGCCAGCAGAGATGGCGGGAGATTCAATGAGCAGTTCTTC. The chain employs TRBV6-6 and TRBJ2-1, with 7 bases matching TRBD2. This CDR3 is built from 14 residues. Germline-derived CDR1 and CDR2 are MNHNY and SVGAGI (reference sequence). The V and J ends lost 6 bases and 6 bases, in that order; junction bases with no gene match: 8.

For the CDR3, the DNA is TGTGCCAGCAGTCCGGACAGGGGGTCCGCTGAAGCTTTCTTT. This codes for CASSPDRGSAEAFF. The genes are TRBV2 and TRBJ1-1; 10 bases are a match to TRBD1. V trimming: 5 bases; J trimming: 6 bases; junction bases outside the gene matches: 6. Germline CDR1 is SNHLY and CDR2 is FYNNEI. The CDR3 runs 14 residues.

This clone is a singleton in its sample. V usage is TRBV4-3 and J usage is TRBJ2-2, with 8 bases that match TRBD1. Germline V lookup: CDR1 LGHNA, CDR2 YSLEER. The length of the CDR3 is 19 residues. V trimming: 0 bases; J trimming: 4 bases; junction bases outside the gene matches: 13. CDR3 region: CASSQEAILLTGATGELFF. In DNA, the CDR3 is TGCGCCAGCAGCCAAGAGGCTATTCTACTGACAGGGGCCACCGGGGAGCTGTTTTTT.

This clone was seen a handful of times. The rearrangement joins TRBV29-1 to TRBJ2-3; a weak D match, TRBD2 (5 bases). This CDR3 has 14 residues. The V end lost 4 bases, the J end lost 1 base, and 12 bases lay between the germline ends. Germline V gene lookup returns CDR1 SQVTM and CDR2 ANQGSEA. Written as DNA, the CDR3 is TGCAGCGTTGTTCGGGGTCGGGGCACAGATACGCAGTATTTT. The encoded protein is CSVVRGRGTDTQYF.

With regard to this clone: A read error may produce the germline difference seen at one junction end. The rearrangement links TRBV2 to TRBJ2-4, with D hard to call. The CDR3 is made up of 13 amino acids. Germline V gives CDR1 SNHLY, CDR2 FYNNEI. The CDR3 region is CASSEGREVNPRF. In DNA form, the CDR3 reads TGTGCCAGCAGTGAGGGTCGTGAGGTCAACCCAAGGTTC.

The chain has TRBV2 and TRBJ1-1; 8 nucleotides match TRBD1. CDR1 is SNHLY and CDR2 is FYNNEI in the germline V gene. The J segment lost 4 bases and the V segment lost 7 bases, leaving 14 bases of the junction unmatched. The CDR3 runs 16 residues. Written as DNA, the CDR3 is TGTGCCAGCACGACCGACAGGGGTTGGGGGGGCACTGAAGCTTTCTTT. Amino acid sequence: CASTTDRGWGGTEAFF.

The chain combines TRBV30 with TRBJ2-5, with 12 bases matching TRBD1. Germline V gives CDR1 GTSNPN, CDR2 SVGIG (reference sequence). The J segment lost 5 bases and the V segment lost 5 bases, leaving 3 bases of the junction unmatched. The CDR3 is made up of 13 amino acids. The CDR3: CAWWDRGRETQYF. In DNA, the CDR3 is TGTGCCTGGTGGGACAGGGGGCGGGAGACCCAGTACTTC.

A few counts support this clone. The chain uses TRBV13 and TRBJ1-2; TRBD1 matches 8 bases. Germline CDR1 reads PRHDT; CDR2 reads FYEKMQ (reference sequence). V was clipped by 4 bases and J by 7 bases; unmatched bases: 11. The CDR3 consists of 15 residues. CDR3 sequence: CASSSGQGLLGGYTF. The CDR3 DNA reads TGTGCCAGCAGCTCCGGACAGGGACTATTGGGTGGCTACACCTTC.

This clone was detected once. The chain recombines TRBV28 with TRBJ1-1; possible D gene TRBD1, 5 bases. V gave up 10 bases and J gave up 5 bases, with 11 bases separating them. The germline V gene encodes CDR1 MDHEN and CDR2 SYDVKM. This CDR3 is built from 11 residues. CDR3 region: CATGTGTEAFF. In nucleotides, the CDR3 is TGTGCCACCGGAACAGGAACTGAAGCTTTCTTT.

The CDR3 DNA follows: TGTGCCAGCAGACGAGGGACAGGGTCTAACTATGGCTACACCTTC. Residues: CASRRGTGSNYGYTF. This rearrangement joins TRBV6-5 to TRBJ1-2; TRBD1 agrees at 9 bases. Germline V gene sequence: CDR1 MNHEY, CDR2 SVGAGI. Losses at the gene ends were 6 bases for V and 0 bases for J; bases not matched to a gene: 5. The CDR3 runs 15 residues.

This chain connects TRBV5-1 to TRBJ1-2, with 8 bases lining up with TRBD1. The CDR3 has 15 amino acids. After removal of 4 bases from V and 4 bases from J, the junction contained 9 bases not matched to a gene. Germline V gives CDR1 SGHRS, CDR2 YFSETQ. CDR3 coding DNA: TGCGCCAGCAGCCTAGCGGACAGGGCACCCTATGGCTACACCTTC. As protein: CASSLADRAPYGYTF.

The chain links TRBV7-3 to TRBJ2-3; possibly TRBD2 for D (7 bases). Germline values: CDR1 SGHTA, CDR2 FQGTGA. V lost 5 bases to trimming and J lost 2 bases, with 17 bases between them. The CDR3 sequence is 16 residues long. CDR3 coding DNA: TGTGCCAGCAGCGGGGGGGCAGGGAGGATCACAGATACGCAGTATTTT. It yields the protein CASSGGAGRITDTQYF.

A note on this clone: An end of the junction differs from the germline gene, which may be a read error. This chain links TRBV7-9 with TRBJ2-5; D is unresolved. The CDR3 has 15 amino acids. The V gene's germline CDR1 is SEHNR and CDR2 FQNEAQ (reference sequence). The CDR3 spells CSSSLRAFDQETQYF. CDR3 sequence (DNA): TGTTCCAGCAGCTTAAGAGCGTTCGATCAAGAGACCCAGTACTTC.

This clone was seen more than once but under ten times. The chain recombines TRBV5-4 with TRBJ1-1; D remains ambiguous. This CDR3 region has 15 residues. V lost 1 base and J lost 4, with 14 bases in between. Germline V gene sequence: CDR1 SGHNT, CDR2 YYREEE (reference sequence). CDR3 sequence (DNA): TGTGCCAGCAGCTTGCAGAGTCCGGGTGGCACTGAAGCTTTCTTT. This translates into CASSLQSPGGTEAFF.

The chain employs TRBV5-4 and TRBJ1-2; D ambiguous. V was shortened by 3 bases and J by 8 bases, with 11 bases between the two germline ends. Germline V CDR1 and CDR2: SGHNT, YYREEE (reference sequence). CDR3 length equals 12 residues. CDR3 in amino acids: CASSSSNLGYTF. CDR3 DNA sequence: TGTGCCAGCAGCTCGTCAAACTTAGGCTACACCTTC.

Of note for this clone: Other DNA sequences in the sample encode the same CDR3. The chain links TRBV20-1 to TRBJ1-2; D gene unclear. The germline V gene encodes CDR1 DFQATT and CDR2 SNEGSKA (reference sequence). This CDR3 comprises 9 residues. With 6 bases removed from V and 5 bases from J, the gap between germline ends came to 4 bases. The CDR3 DNA reads TGCAGTGCCTTGTATGGCTACACCTTC. Translation: CSALYGYTF.

This sequence joins TRBV13 and TRBJ2-1; no reliable D call. Trimming pared 5 bases from V and 4 bases from J, leaving 6 bases between. The germline CDR1 and CDR2 sequences are PRHDT and FYEKMQ (reference sequence). CDR3 size: 12 residues. The CDR3 sequence: CASSPPYNEQFF. CDR3 sequence (DNA): TGTGCCAGCAGCCCCCCTTACAATGAGCAGTTCTTC.

This clone was seen just once. The gene calls are TRBV7-3 and TRBJ2-1, with a tentative D call TRBD1 (5 bases). The V end lost 6 bases, the J end lost 0 bases, and 12 bases lay between the germline ends. The CDR3 runs 15 residues. Germline V gene sequence: CDR1 SGHTA, CDR2 FQGTGA. The CDR3 loop reads CASSPGLSSYNEQFF. In DNA form, the CDR3 reads TGTGCCAGCAGTCCAGGGCTGAGCTCCTACAATGAGCAGTTCTTC.

V gene TRBV7-9 combines with J gene TRBJ2-1, with D uncertain. Germline CDR1 SEHNR, CDR2 FQNEAQ (reference sequence). Trimming cost V 1 base and J 5 bases, with 6 bases left between them. This CDR3 region has 13 residues. In DNA, the CDR3 is TGTGCCAGCAGCTTAGGGGCGAACAATGAGCAGTTCTTC. Translated: CASSLGANNEQFF.

The genes are TRBV30 and TRBJ1-2, with D uncertain. This CDR3 is 13 amino acids long. The germline V gene has CDR1 GTSNPN and CDR2 SVGIG (reference sequence). The CDR3 DNA reads TGTCTGGGAGGTCCGCCAGTTCCCTATGGCTACACCTTC. It yields the protein CLGGPPVPYGYTF.

The rearrangement uses TRBV9 and TRBJ1-3; D is unresolved. The CDR3 extends over 14 amino acids. Deletions cut 3 bases from V and 4 bases from J, with 11 bases between. In germline, CDR1 is SGDLS, CDR2 YYNGEE. The CDR3 spells CASSAPRLGNTIYF. In DNA, the CDR3 is TGTGCCAGCAGCGCCCCCCGCCTAGGAAACACCATATATTTT.

The chain links TRBV7-3 to TRBJ2-1, with 8 bases matching TRBD2. Germline CDR1 and CDR2: SGHTA and FQGTGA. Unmatched junction bases numbered 12, after V lost 2 bases and J lost 9 bases. This CDR3 contains 16 residues. The CDR3 bases are TGTGCCAGCAGCTTATCTGCGAGCGGGGGACTTTCTGAGCAGTTCTTC. Translated: CASSLSASGGLSEQFF.

This chain's CDR3 is CASSQDFSGNEQFF. CDR3 coding DNA: TGTGCCAGCAGCCAAGATTTTTCGGGCAATGAGCAGTTCTTC. The chain couples TRBV14 to TRBJ2-1; no reliable D call. Trimming shortened V by 0 bases and J by 6 bases, and 9 bases separated the two germline ends. The CDR3 loop spans 14 amino acids. The germline gives CDR1 SGHDN, CDR2 FVKESK.

A few counts support this clone. The rearrangement links TRBV11-3 to TRBJ2-2, with a tentative D call TRBD1 (5 bases). CDR1 is SGHNT, CDR2 YENEEA, per germline. CDR3 size: 15 residues. Trimming pared 3 bases from V and 0 bases from J, leaving 8 bases between. The chain's CDR3 is CASSFQGANTGELFF. CDR3 DNA: TGTGCCAGCAGCTTCCAAGGGGCGAACACCGGGGAGCTGTTTTTT.

This chain joins TRBV5-4 and TRBJ2-5, with D uncertain. The CDR3 length is 13 residues. Germline V gene data show CDR1 as SGHNT and CDR2 as YYREEE (reference sequence). Trimming shortened V by 0 bases and J by 5 bases, and 8 bases separated the two germline ends. This CDR3 reads CASSLVSDETQYF. The CDR3 DNA sequence: TGTGCCAGCAGCTTGGTGTCAGATGAGACCCAGTACTTC.

This clone came up a few times. The CDR3 DNA sequence: TGTGCCAGCAAGGAGTTAGGACAGGGGATAAATGGCTACACCTTC. Protein: CASKELGQGINGYTF. The gene calls are TRBV27 and TRBJ1-2, with 9 bases that match TRBD1. The CDR3 is 15 residues long. The V gene end was trimmed by 7 bases and the J gene end by 6 bases; junction bases not matched to a gene: 12. Germline V lookup: CDR1 MNHEY, CDR2 SMNVEV (reference sequence).